A selection of T cell receptor beta chains follows, all from one sample in a study of blood T cell repertoires in COVID-19. TCRdb's table, derived via immunoSEQ multiplex PCR, lists solely in-frame clones and lacks some. The sample consists of some 190,000 clones, approximately 89% of them appearing once. The sample comprised PBMCs or T cells enriched from blood (not recorded which). Source of these receptors: a woman between 35 and 50 years old with acute COVID-19. The CDR3 runs from the conserved cysteine through the conserved F or W. A D gene is named only where the DNA matches it firmly. For some rows the clone size is stated as once, few or many, or as a class when expanded; others skip it.

TRBV27	TRBD1	NA	TRBJ2-2	TGTGCCAGCAGTCTTGACAGGGGTAGCACCGGGGAGCTGTTTTTT	CASSLDRGSTGELFF
TRBV25-1	NA	NA	TRBJ2-5	TGTGCCAGCAGTGACTGGGGAGAAGAGACCCAGTACTTC	CASSDWGEETQYF
TRBV30	TRBD2	once	TRBJ2-3	TGTGCCTGGAGTGGCGGGAGTACAGATACGCAGTATTTT	CAWSGGSTDTQYF
TRBV2	TRBD2	NA	TRBJ2-3	TGTGCCAGCAGGGCTAGCGGGGGGTCCTTCACAGATACGCAGTATTTT	CASRASGGSFTDTQYF
TRBV3-1/TRBV3-2	NA	once	TRBJ2-2	TGTGCCAGCAGCGGTATAGCCCGGGGGGCGCTTAACGGGGAGCTGTTTTTT	CASSGIARGALNGELFF
TRBV11-2	NA	NA	TRBJ1-2	TGTGCCAGCAGCTTAGGCCAGGGCTATGGCTACACCTTC	CASSLGQGYGYTF
TRBV4-1	NA	NA	TRBJ1-3	TGCGCCAGCAGCTCCCAACTTGGTTGGAACACCATATATTTT	CASSSQLGWNTIYF
TRBV2	TRBD1	NA	TRBJ1-1	TGTGCCAGCAGTGGTTTTCCGGGACAGGGGAACACTGAAGCTTTCTTT	CASSGFPGQGNTEAFF
TRBV19	TRBD1	few	TRBJ1-6	TGTGCCAGTAGTATGGATGAACAGGGGAGTTCACCCCTCCACTTT	CASSMDEQGSSPLHF
TRBV3-1/TRBV3-2	NA	NA	TRBJ2-4	TGTGCCAGCACGAGGGGGGGTAAAAACATTCAGTACTTC	CASTRGGKNIQYF
TRBV30	TRBD1	NA	TRBJ2-7	TGTGCCTGGAGTCAAATTCGACAGGGCAGGAGCTCCTACGAGCAGTACTTC	CAWSQIRQGRSSYEQYF
TRBV6-2/TRBV6-3	TRBD1	NA	TRBJ2-5	TGTGCCAGCAGTCGGGACAGTTATAGGGAAGAGACCCAGTACTTC	CASSRDSYREETQYF
TRBV30	TRBD2	NA	TRBJ2-7	TGTGCCTGGAGCGATAGCGGGACCCCCTACGAGCAGTACTTC	CAWSDSGTPYEQYF
TRBV4-3	NA	NA	TRBJ1-3	TGCGCCAGCAGCCAAGGCAGGAGGGCTGGAAACACCATATATTTT	CASSQGRRAGNTIYF
TRBV30	TRBD1	NA	TRBJ1-4	TGTGCCTGGAGAGGGACAGCAGAAAAACTGTTTTTT	CAWRGTAEKLFF
TRBV7-9	TRBD2	NA	TRBJ2-5	TGTGCCAGCAGCTTAGAAGATAGCGGGAGTTCGGAGACCCAGTACTTC	CASSLEDSGSSETQYF
TRBV19	NA	NA	TRBJ2-3	TGTGCCAGTAGTCCTGCGGGCGGTACGCAGTATTTT	CASSPAGGTQYF
TRBV5-1	NA	NA	TRBJ2-5	TGCGCCAGCAGCCCGGGACACAATTTCGGCCGGGAGACCCAGTACTTC	CASSPGHNFGRETQYF
TRBV21-1	NA	NA	TRBJ2-5	TGTGCCAGCAGCAAACACGGGGGAAGGCGGGAGACCCAGTACTTC	CASSKHGGRRETQYF
TRBV4-3	NA	NA	TRBJ1-4	TGCGCCAGCAGCCAAGATGCCCAGGGGCGTAATGAAAAACTGTTTTTT	CASSQDAQGRNEKLFF
TRBV28	TRBD2	NA	TRBJ2-1	TGTGCCAGCAGTTCTCCCAGGGCCCAGCGGGGGGGCCGCTTTGGTCATGAGCAGTTCTTC	CASSSPRAQRGGRFGHEQFF
TRBV5-1	NA	NA	TRBJ1-2	TGCGCCAGCAGCTTACTACAGGGATTCGACTATGGCTACACCTTC	CASSLLQGFDYGYTF
TRBV19	NA	NA	TRBJ1-3	TGTGCCAGTAGTAACCCACTGAATCAGGGGCTATTCTCTGGAAACACCATATATTTT	CASSNPLNQGLFSGNTIYF
TRBV18	TRBD2	NA	TRBJ2-7	TGTGCCAGCTCACCACCGGGAGCGGGGGAAAGCGAGCAGTACTTC	CASSPPGAGESEQYF
TRBV14	NA	NA	TRBJ2-1	TGTGCCAGCAGCCATGGCCAGGGCCTCTACAATGAGCAGTTCTTC	CASSHGQGLYNEQFF
TRBV6-5	TRBD1	NA	TRBJ1-2	TGTGCCAGCAGGGAGACAGGGGGTTTTGGCTACACCTTC	CASRETGGFGYTF